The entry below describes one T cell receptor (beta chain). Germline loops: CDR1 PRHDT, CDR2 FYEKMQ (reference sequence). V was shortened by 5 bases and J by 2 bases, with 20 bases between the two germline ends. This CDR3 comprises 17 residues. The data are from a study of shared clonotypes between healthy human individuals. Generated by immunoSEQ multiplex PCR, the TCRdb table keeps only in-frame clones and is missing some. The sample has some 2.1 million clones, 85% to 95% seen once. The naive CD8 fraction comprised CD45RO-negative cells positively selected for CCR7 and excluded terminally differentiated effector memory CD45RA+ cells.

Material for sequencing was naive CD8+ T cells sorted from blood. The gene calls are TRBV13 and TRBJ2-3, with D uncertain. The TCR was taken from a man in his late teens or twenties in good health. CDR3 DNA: TGTGCCAGCAGCCCCAATTTGGCGGCAGATTCCACAGATACGCAGTATTTT. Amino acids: CASSPNLAADSTDTQYF. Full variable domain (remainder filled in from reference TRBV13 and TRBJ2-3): AAGVIQSPRHLIKEKRETATLKCYPIPRHDTVYWYQQGPGQDPQFLISFYEKMQSDKGSIPDRFSAQQFSDYHSELNMSSLELGDSALYFCASSPNLAADSTDTQYFGPGTRLTVL.